This entry concerns a single T cell receptor beta chain. This sample is part of a study of blood T cell repertoires in COVID-19. The CDR3 extends over 18 amino acids. The germline V gene has CDR1 MGHRA and CDR2 YSYEKL. V dropped 4 bases and J dropped 9; count of bases not matched to a gene: 14. Sequencing used immunoSEQ multiplex PCR; TCRdb keeps in-frame clones, though not all of them. The repertoire holds 390,000 or so clones, with 87% as singletons. This sequence was found in a woman aged 25 to 39 with COVID-19, enrolled during active disease. The sample was peripheral blood. V usage is TRBV4-1 and J usage is TRBJ2-2; the match to TRBD2 covers 13 bases. The CDR3 DNA reads TGCGCCAGCAGCCGCCTTCCCACTAGCGGGAGGGCCGGGAGGGAGCTGTTTTTT. Protein product: CASSRLPTSGRAGRELFF.